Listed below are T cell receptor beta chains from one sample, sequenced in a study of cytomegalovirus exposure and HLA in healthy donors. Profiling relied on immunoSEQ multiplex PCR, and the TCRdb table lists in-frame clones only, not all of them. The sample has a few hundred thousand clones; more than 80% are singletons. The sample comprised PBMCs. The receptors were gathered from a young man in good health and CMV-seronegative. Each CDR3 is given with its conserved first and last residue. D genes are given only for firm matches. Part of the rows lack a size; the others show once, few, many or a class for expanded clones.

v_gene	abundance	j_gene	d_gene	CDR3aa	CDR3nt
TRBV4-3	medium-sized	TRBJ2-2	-	CASSQVAGAGELFF	TGCGCCAGCAGCCAAGTCGCAGGGGCCGGGGAGCTGTTTTTT
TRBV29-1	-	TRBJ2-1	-	CSVDGGEQFF	TGCAGCGTTGATGGGGGGGAGCAGTTCTTC
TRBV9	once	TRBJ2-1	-	CASSAGGEQFF	TGTGCCAGCAGCGCCGGTGGTGAGCAGTTCTTC
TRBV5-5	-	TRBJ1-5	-	CASSLAGGNQPQHF	TGTGCCAGCAGCTTGGCCGGGGGGAATCAGCCCCAGCATTTT
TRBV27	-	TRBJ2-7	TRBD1	CASSLIRTGGSEQYF	TGTGCCAGCAGCCTCATTAGAACAGGGGGCTCCGAGCAGTACTTC
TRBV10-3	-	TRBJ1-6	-	CAISGEGDNSPLHF	TGTGCCATCAGTGGTGAGGGGGATAATTCACCCCTCCACTTT
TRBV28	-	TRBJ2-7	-	CASNPQGPEQYF	TGTGCCAGCAATCCACAGGGTCCCGAGCAGTACTTC
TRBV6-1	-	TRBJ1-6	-	CASSQGHHNSPLHF	TGTGCCAGCAGTCAAGGACACCATAATTCACCCCTCCACTTT
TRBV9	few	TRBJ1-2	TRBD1	CASSAGTGAANYGYTF	TGTGCCAGCAGCGCGGGGACAGGGGCCGCAAACTATGGCTACACCTTC
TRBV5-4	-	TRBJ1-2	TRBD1	CASSGATGLSGYTF	TGTGCCAGCAGCGGAGCGACAGGGCTCTCTGGCTACACCTTC
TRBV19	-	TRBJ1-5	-	CASTPVPGGNQPQHF	TGTGCCAGTACCCCGGTCCCGGGTGGCAATCAGCCCCAGCATTTT
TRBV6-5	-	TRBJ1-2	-	CASSYLDRRTF	TGTGCCAGCAGTTACCTAGACAGGCGCACCTTC
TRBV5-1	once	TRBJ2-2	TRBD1	CASSFATGGLAGELFF	TGCGCCAGCAGCTTCGCGACAGGGGGGTTGGCCGGGGAGCTGTTTTTT
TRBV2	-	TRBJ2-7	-	CASRRDSYEQYF	TGTGCCAGCAGGAGGGACTCCTACGAGCAGTACTTC
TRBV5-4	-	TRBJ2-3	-	CASSGLVVSSSTDTQYF	TGTGCCAGCAGCGGTCTGGTGGTCAGTTCTAGCACAGATACGCAGTATTTT
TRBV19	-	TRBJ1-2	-	CASSNSRGYTF	TGTGCCAGTAGTAATTCCCGTGGCTACACCTTC
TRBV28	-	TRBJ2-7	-	CASSLTEWEQYF	TGTGCCAGCAGTTTAACGGAGTGGGAGCAGTACTTC
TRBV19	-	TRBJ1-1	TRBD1	CASSLGQGFYTEAFF	TGTGCCAGTAGTCTCGGACAGGGGTTTTACACTGAAGCTTTCTTT
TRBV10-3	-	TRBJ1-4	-	CAISESSGANEKLFF	TGTGCCATCAGTGAGTCGAGCGGGGCCAATGAAAAACTGTTTTTT
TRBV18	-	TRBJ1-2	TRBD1	CASSPFLSSATTGPNYGYTF	TGTGCCAGCTCACCATTTCTCAGCAGCGCAACGACAGGGCCTAACTATGGCTACACCTTC
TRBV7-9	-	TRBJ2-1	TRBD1	CASSSRGQDLNEQFF	TGTGCCAGCAGCTCCCGGGGACAGGATTTGAATGAGCAGTTCTTC
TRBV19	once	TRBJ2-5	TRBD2	CASSLLAGSRETQYF	TGTGCCAGTAGTCTACTAGCGGGGTCCCGAGAGACCCAGTACTTC
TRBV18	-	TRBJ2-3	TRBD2	CASSPATGGGLTDTQYF	TGTGCCAGCTCTCCCGCAACGGGCGGGGGGCTCACAGATACGCAGTATTTT
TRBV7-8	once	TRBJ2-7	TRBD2	CASSSGTISYEQYF	TGCGCCAGCAGCTCAGGGACTATCTCCTACGAGCAGTACTTC
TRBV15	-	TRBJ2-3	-	CATSRGGQMGSTSTDTQYF	TGTGCCACCAGCAGAGGGGGCCAAATGGGGTCCACTAGCACAGATACGCAGTATTTT
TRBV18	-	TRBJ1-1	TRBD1	CASSPLPGQGSNTEAFF	TGTGCCAGCTCACCCCTACCGGGACAGGGGTCAAACACTGAAGCTTTCTTT
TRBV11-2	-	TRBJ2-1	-	CASSLTGNYNEQFF	TGTGCCAGCAGCTTAACAGGGAATTACAATGAGCAGTTCTTC
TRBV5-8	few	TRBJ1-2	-	CASSLKSAGASGYTF	TGTGCCAGCAGCTTGAAATCCGCAGGGGCGAGTGGCTACACCTTC
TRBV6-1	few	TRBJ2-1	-	CASSEAGGSYNEQFF	TGTGCCAGCAGTGAAGCGGGGGGCTCCTACAATGAGCAGTTCTTC
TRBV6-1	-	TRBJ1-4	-	CASRGTTRANEKLFF	TGTGCCAGCAGAGGGACTACACGGGCTAATGAAAAACTGTTTTTT
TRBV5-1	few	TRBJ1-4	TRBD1	CASSSGQGGEKLFF	TGCGCCAGCAGCTCGGGACAGGGGGGTGAAAAACTGTTTTTT
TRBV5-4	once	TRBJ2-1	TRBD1	CASSLQGATGEQFF	TGTGCCAGCAGCTTGCAGGGGGCGACGGGGGAGCAGTTCTTC
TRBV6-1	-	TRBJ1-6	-	CASSSTLNSPLHF	TGTGCCAGCAGCTCTACTTTGAATTCACCCCTCCACTTT
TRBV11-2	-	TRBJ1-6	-	CASSMLQGNYNSPLHF	TGTGCCAGCAGCATGCTACAGGGAAATTATAATTCACCCCTCCACTTT
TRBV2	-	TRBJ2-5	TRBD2	CASSVPAGGGSETQYF	TGTGCCAGCAGTGTTCCGGCGGGGGGGGGCAGTGAGACCCAGTACTTC
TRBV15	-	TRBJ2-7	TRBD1	CATSSGTGTGVEQYF	TGTGCCACCAGCAGTGGCACCGGGACAGGGGTTGAGCAGTACTTC
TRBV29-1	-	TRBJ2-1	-	CSVPGGRSYNEQFF	TGCAGCGTCCCCGGAGGGAGGTCCTACAATGAGCAGTTCTTC
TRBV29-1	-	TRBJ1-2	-	CSVEDERSFYGYTF	TGCAGCGTTGAAGACGAGCGCAGCTTCTATGGCTACACCTTC
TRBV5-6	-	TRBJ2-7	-	CASSLSRSYEQYF	TGTGCCAGCAGCTTGTCACGGTCCTACGAGCAGTACTTC
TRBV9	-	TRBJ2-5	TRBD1	CASSVAGQRQETQYF	TGTGCCAGCAGCGTAGCGGGACAGCGCCAAGAGACCCAGTACTTC
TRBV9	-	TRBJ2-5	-	CASSVFGGRETQYF	TGTGCCAGCAGCGTATTCGGGGGTAGGGAGACCCAGTACTTC
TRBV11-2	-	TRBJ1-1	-	CASTPEQHTEAFF	TGTGCCAGCACCCCGGAGCAACACACTGAAGCTTTCTTT
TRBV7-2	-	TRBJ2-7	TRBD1	CASSLVEGDSISSYEQYF	TGTGCCAGCAGCTTAGTAGAGGGGGACAGTATTAGCTCCTACGAGCAGTACTTC
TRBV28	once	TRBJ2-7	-	CASSPRGKQYF	TGTGCCAGCAGTCCGAGGGGGAAGCAGTACTTC
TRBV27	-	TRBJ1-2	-	CASSPSSGLTAYGYTF	TGTGCCAGCAGTCCATCCTCAGGGCTCACTGCCTATGGCTACACCTTC
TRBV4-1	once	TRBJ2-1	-	CASSQDAGAYNEQFF	TGCGCCAGCAGCCAAGATGCGGGGGCTTACAATGAGCAGTTCTTC